The 8 T cell receptor beta chains below all came from one sample that was sequenced in a study of Ad26.COV2.S vaccination and SARS-CoV-2 variants. Profiled with immunoSEQ multiplex PCR; TCRdb holds only in-frame clones, not every one. The sample carries about 500,000 clones, nearly 90% recorded once. Treatment reported: some 20 received Ad26.COV2.S at low or high dose, single or two shots; several received placebo; per-sample allocation not given. Material that was analyzed had been drawn on day 63 after the first vaccine or placebo injection. Material: peripheral blood, obtained in a trial of Ad26.COV2.S vaccine versus placebo. The receptors here all came from a person aged 18 to 65 who received the Ad26.COV2.S COVID-19 vaccine or a placebo.

CDR3 nucleotides: TGTGCCAGCAGCCAAGAACCAACTAGCGTTGGCGAGCAGTACTTC. Protein product: CASSQEPTSVGEQYF. The rearrangement links TRBV3-1 (or the pseudogene TRBV3-2) to TRBJ2-7, with TRBD2 identical over 7 bases. This CDR3 contains 15 residues. J was trimmed by 6 bases and V by 0 bases; bases with no gene match: 8. Germline V lookup: CDR1 LGHDT, CDR2 YNNKEL (reference sequence).

The genes are TRBV27 and TRBJ1-6, with 11 bases matching TRBD1. CDR1 and CDR2 (germline): MNHEY, SMNVEV (reference sequence). The V and J ends lost 4 bases and 7 bases, in that order; junction bases with no gene match: 0. This CDR3 spans 14 amino acids. In nucleotides, the CDR3 is TGTGCCAGCAGTTGGGACAGGGGGAATTCACCCCTCCACTTT. This gives the protein CASSWDRGNSPLHF.

The CDR3 DNA reads as TGTGCCAGCAGCTCGCAGGGTGGTAACTATGGCTACACCTTC. Amino acid sequence: CASSSQGGNYGYTF. J is TRBJ1-2 and V is TRBV7-9; a weak D match, TRBD1 (5 bases). The CDR3 spans 14 residues. V was shortened by 4 bases and J by 1 base, with 10 bases between the two germline ends. Germline V lookup: CDR1 SEHNR, CDR2 FQNEAQ (reference sequence).

The chain has TRBV27 and TRBJ1-4, with D possibly TRBD1 on 5 matching bases. Trimming left V 2 bases short and J 3 bases short, with 7 bases between. The CDR3 runs 14 residues. Germline V gives CDR1 MNHEY, CDR2 SMNVEV (reference sequence). The CDR3 DNA follows: TGTGCCAGCAGTTTAGGGGACGCTAATGAAAAACTGTTTTTT. Amino acids: CASSLGDANEKLFF. The full variable domain, its missing parts supplied by reference TRBV27 and TRBJ1-4, is EAQVTQNPRYLITVTGKKLTVTCSQNMNHEYMSWYRQDPGLGLRQIYYSMNVEVTDKGDVPEGYKVSRKEKRNFPLILESPSPNQTSLYFCASSLGDANEKLFFGSGTQLSVL.

This CDR3 reads CASSPQQDYNEQFF. CDR3 coding DNA: TGTGCCAGCAGCCCTCAACAGGATTACAATGAGCAGTTCTTC. The chain has TRBV7-8 and TRBJ2-1; D might be TRBD1 (5 bases). The germline V and J ends were trimmed by 5 bases and 4 bases, with 12 bases remaining between them. The CDR3 loop spans 14 amino acids. CDR1 and CDR2 from the germline V gene are SGHVS and FQNEAQ.

This rearrangement joins TRBV9 to TRBJ2-7; 7 bases map to TRBD2. This CDR3 contains 14 residues. J lost 2 bases, V lost 3 bases, and 5 bases had no gene match. Germline assignment: CDR1 SGDLS and CDR2 YYNGEE. The CDR3 here is CASSEAGLPYEQYF. CDR3 nucleotide sequence: TGTGCCAGCAGCGAAGCGGGACTCCCCTACGAGCAGTACTTC.

This chain uses TRBV5-5 with TRBJ1-1; D ambiguous. In germline, CDR1 is SGHKS, CDR2 YYEKEE (reference sequence). V lost 1 base and J 0 bases, leaving 7 bases between the germline ends. This CDR3 region has 14 residues. In DNA, the CDR3 is TGTGCCAGCAGCTTGCAGAGTTTGAACACTGAAGCTTTCTTT. It is translated as CASSLQSLNTEAFF.

A single count supports this clone. CDR3 residues: CASSPPGRRGSGYTF. The CDR3 nucleotides are TGTGCCAGCAGCCCCCCCGGGCGCAGGGGAAGTGGCTACACCTTC. The chain employs TRBV5-4 and TRBJ1-2, with D perhaps TRBD1 (6 bases). CDR3 size: 15 residues. V lost 4 bases and J 7 bases, leaving 20 bases between the germline ends. CDR1 and CDR2 (germline): SGHNT, YYREEE (reference sequence).